This T cell receptor (beta chain) appears in the sequencing data of a study of post-analysis software for immune sequencing data. Study summary: Disease trajectories encompassed relapsing-remitting, secondary progressive and progressive-relapsing multiple sclerosis. General study findings and limits: Samples prepared in the same batch strongly co-clustered by F measure. Versus controls, multiple sclerosis patients showed significantly lower diversity (normalized Chao1).

In the case of this clonotype: The antigen is not known.

Researchers reported that TCR beta cDNA libraries carried unique molecular identifiers. A single record per CDR3 protein comes from TCRdb applying MiXCR to the PCR reads. The data contain 820,000 or so distinct CDR3 sequences, around 53% of them singletons. The TCR was taken from a girl aged 5-17 years with multiple sclerosis. Sample: blood.

DNA of the CDR3: TGTGCCACCAGTGATTCGGGCGGTTCCCCCCCGCCCCAGCATTTT. Translating it yields CATSDSGGSPPPQHF. The V and J genes are TRBV24-1 and TRBJ1-5, with D uncertain. CDR1 and CDR2 from the germline V gene are KGHDR and SFDVKD. The CDR3 extends over 15 amino acids. Trimming stripped 2 bases from V and 9 bases from J, with 16 bases between.